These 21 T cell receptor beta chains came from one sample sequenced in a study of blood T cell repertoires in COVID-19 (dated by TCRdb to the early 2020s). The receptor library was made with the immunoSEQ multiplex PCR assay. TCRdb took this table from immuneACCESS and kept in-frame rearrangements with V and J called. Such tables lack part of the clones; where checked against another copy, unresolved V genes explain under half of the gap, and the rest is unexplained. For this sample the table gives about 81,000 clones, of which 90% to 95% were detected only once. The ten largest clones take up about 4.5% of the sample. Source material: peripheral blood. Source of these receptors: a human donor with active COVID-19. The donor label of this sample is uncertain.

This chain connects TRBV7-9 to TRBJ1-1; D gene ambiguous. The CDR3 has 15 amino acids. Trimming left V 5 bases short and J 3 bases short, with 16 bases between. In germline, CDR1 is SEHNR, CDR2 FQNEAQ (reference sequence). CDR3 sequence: CASSARRPIDTEAFF. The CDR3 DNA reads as TGTGCCAGCAGCGCTAGACGGCCGATTGACACTGAAGCTTTCTTT.

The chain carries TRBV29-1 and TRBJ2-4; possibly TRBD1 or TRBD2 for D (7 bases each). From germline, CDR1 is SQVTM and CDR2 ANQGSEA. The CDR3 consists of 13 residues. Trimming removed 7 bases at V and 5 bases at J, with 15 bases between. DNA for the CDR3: TGCAGCGGGGGGGGCGGACAGGAAAACATTCAGTACTTC. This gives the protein CSGGGGQENIQYF.

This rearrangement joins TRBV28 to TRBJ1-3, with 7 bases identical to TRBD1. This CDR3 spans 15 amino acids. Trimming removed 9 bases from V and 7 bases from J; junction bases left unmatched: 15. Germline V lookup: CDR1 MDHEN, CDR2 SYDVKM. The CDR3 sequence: CASYEGTGVGNTIYF. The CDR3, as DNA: TGTGCCAGTTACGAGGGCACAGGGGTAGGGAACACCATATATTTT.

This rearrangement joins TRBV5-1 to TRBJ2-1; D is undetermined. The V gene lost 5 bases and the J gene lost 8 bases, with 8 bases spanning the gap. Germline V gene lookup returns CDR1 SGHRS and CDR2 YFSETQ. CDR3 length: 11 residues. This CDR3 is CASRTIYEQFF. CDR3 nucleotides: TGCGCCAGCAGAACAATCTATGAGCAGTTCTTC. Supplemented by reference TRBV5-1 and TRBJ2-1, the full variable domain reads KAGVTQTPRYLIKTRGQQVTLSCSPISGHRSVSWYQQTPGQGLQFLFEYFSETQRNKGNFPGRFSGRQFSNSRSEMNVSTLELGDSALYLCASRTIYEQFFGPGTRLTVL.

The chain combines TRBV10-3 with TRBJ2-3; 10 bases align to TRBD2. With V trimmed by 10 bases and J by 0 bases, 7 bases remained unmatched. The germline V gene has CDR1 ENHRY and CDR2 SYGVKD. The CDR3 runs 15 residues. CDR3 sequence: CATGRTSGSTDTQYF. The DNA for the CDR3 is TGTGCCACCGGGCGGACTAGCGGTAGCACAGATACGCAGTATTTT.

CDR3 amino acids: CASSRLAGAYQEQYF. CDR3 sequence (DNA): TGTGCCAGCAGTCGACTAGCGGGAGCATACCAGGAGCAGTACTTC. V usage is TRBV6-2 or TRBV6-3 and J usage is TRBJ2-7; 12 bases match TRBD2. With V trimmed by 5 bases and J by 7 bases, 9 bases remained unmatched. Germline V gene lookup returns CDR1 MNHEY and CDR2 SVGEGT. The CDR3 spans 15 residues.

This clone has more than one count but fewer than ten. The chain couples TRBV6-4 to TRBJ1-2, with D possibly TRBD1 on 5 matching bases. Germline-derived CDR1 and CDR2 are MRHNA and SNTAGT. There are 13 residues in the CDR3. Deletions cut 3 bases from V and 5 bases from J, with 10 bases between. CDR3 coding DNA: TGTGCCAGCAGTGAAGGTCGGGGGTATGGCTACACCTTC. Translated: CASSEGRGYGYTF.

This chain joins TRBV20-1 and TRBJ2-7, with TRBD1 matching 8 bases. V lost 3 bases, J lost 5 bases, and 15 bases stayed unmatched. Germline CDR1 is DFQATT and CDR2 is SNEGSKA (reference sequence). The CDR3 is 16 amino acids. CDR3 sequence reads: CSASDNWSGGINEQYF. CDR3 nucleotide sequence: TGCAGTGCTAGTGACAATTGGTCAGGGGGCATCAACGAGCAGTACTTC.

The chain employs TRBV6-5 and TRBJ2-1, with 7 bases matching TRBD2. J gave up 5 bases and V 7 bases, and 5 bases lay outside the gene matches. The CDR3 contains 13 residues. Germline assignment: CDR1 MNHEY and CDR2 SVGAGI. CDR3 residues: CASTRGTNNEQFF. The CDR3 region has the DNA TGTGCCAGCACTCGCGGGACTAACAATGAGCAGTTCTTC.

CDR3 coding DNA: TGTGCCAGCATCCCGTCCAGAGGGTCCTACAATGAGCAGTTCTTC. Its translation: CASIPSRGSYNEQFF. This chain joins TRBV6-5 and TRBJ2-1, with D maybe TRBD2 (5 bases). The CDR3 runs 15 residues. In germline, CDR1 is MNHEY, CDR2 SVGAGI. V lost 7 bases to trimming and J lost 1 base, with 14 bases between them.

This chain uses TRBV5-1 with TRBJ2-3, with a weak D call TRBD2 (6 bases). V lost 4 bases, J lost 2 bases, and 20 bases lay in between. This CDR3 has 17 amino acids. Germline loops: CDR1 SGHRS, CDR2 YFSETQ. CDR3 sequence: CASSPGAGGRHTDTQYF. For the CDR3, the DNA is TGCGCCAGCAGCCCCGGAGCGGGCGGACGCCACACAGATACGCAGTATTTT.

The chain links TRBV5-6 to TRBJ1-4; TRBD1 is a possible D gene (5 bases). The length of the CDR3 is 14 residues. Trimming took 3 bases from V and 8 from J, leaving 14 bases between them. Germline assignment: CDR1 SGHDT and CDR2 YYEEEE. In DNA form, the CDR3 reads TGTGCCAGCAGCTCCAGGGATGGAGTGGAAAAACTGTTTTTT. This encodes CASSSRDGVEKLFF.

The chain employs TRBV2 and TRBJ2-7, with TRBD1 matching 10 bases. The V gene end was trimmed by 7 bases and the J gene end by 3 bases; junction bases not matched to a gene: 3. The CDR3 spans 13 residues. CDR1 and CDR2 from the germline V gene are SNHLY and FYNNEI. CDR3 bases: TGTGCCAGCATTAGGGACAGGGGCTACGAGCAGTACTTC. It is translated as CASIRDRGYEQYF.

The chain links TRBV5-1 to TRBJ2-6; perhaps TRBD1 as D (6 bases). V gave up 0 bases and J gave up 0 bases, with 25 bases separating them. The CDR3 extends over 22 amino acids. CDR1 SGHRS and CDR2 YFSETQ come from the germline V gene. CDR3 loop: CASSLAYESHVTGPSGANVLTF. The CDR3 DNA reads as TGCGCCAGCAGCTTGGCCTACGAGTCTCACGTGACAGGCCCCTCTGGGGCCAACGTCCTGACTTTC.

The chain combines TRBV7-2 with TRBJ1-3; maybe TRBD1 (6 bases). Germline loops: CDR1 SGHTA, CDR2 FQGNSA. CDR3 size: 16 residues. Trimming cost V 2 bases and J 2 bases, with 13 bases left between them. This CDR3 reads CASSLMGARTGNTIYF. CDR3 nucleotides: TGTGCCAGCAGCTTAATGGGGGCAAGGACTGGAAACACCATATATTTT.

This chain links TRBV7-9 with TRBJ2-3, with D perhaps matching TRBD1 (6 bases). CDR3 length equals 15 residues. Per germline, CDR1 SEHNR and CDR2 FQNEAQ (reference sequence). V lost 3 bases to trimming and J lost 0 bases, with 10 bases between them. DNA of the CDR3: TGTGCCAGCAGCTTCGGGCAGGGGAGCACAGATACGCAGTATTTT. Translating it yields CASSFGQGSTDTQYF.

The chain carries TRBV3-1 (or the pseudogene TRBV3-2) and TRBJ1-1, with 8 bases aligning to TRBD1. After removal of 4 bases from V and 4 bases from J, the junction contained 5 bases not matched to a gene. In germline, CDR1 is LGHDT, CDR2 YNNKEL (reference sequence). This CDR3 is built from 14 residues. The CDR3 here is CASSLNDRGTEAFF. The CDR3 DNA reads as TGTGCCAGCAGCCTTAATGACAGGGGCACTGAAGCTTTCTTT.

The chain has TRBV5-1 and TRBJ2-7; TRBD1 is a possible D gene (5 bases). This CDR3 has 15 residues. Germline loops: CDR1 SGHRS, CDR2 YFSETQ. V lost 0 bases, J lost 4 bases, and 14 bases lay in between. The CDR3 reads CASSLEPGKTYEQYF. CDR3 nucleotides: TGCGCCAGCAGCTTGGAGCCAGGGAAGACGTACGAGCAGTACTTC.

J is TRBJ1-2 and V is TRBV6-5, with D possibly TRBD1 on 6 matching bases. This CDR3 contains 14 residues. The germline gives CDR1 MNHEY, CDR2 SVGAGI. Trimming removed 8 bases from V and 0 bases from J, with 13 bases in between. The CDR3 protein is CASGRGKANYGYTF. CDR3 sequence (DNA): TGTGCCAGCGGCAGGGGAAAAGCTAACTATGGCTACACCTTC.

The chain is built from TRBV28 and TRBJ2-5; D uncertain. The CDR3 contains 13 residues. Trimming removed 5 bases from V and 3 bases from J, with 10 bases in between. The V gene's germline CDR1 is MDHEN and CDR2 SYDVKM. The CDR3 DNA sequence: TGTGCCAGCAGTCTTAACGCGGAAGAGACCCAGTACTTC. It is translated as CASSLNAEETQYF.

The CDR3 DNA is TGTGCCAGCAGTGACGAAAGGGGCGCAACCGTCGGTGAGCAGTTCTTC. Translated: CASSDERGATVGEQFF. The V gene is TRBV25-1, the J gene TRBJ2-1, with D possibly matching TRBD1 (5 bases). CDR1 is MGHDK and CDR2 is SYGVNS in the germline V gene. Trimming took off 3 bases at V and 9 bases at J, with 21 bases between the two ends. The CDR3 has 16 amino acids. Combining the CDR3 with reference TRBV25-1 and TRBJ2-1 gives the whole variable domain EADIYQTPRYLVIGTGKKITLECSQTMGHDKMYWYQQDPGMELHLIHYSYGVNSTEKGDLSSESTVSRIRTEHFPLTLESARPSHTSQYLCASSDERGATVGEQFFGPGTRLTVL.